This is a list of T cell receptor beta chains from one sample in a study of T cell repertoires in cytomegalovirus infection. TCRdb re-called the reads with MiXCR, one entry per CDR3 protein. The sample includes about 180,000 distinct CDR3 sequences, around 15% of them seen just once. The source material was PBMCs. The receptors stem from a human donor in good health (CMV status not recorded). Some clones in this sample may be carry-over from other donors' samples. Each CDR3 is given with its conserved first and last residue. The D gene is left open where the match is weak. Part of the rows lack a size; the others show once, few, many or a class for expanded clones.

>TRBJ2-4|many|TRBD2|TRBV7-2
CASSSGTSGRGAKNIQYF
TGTGCCAGCAGCTCTGGGACTAGCGGGAGGGGTGCCAAAAACATTCAGTACTTC
>TRBJ2-2|NA|NA|TRBV7-3
CASSRVGGTNTGELFF
TGTGCCAGCAGCCGGGTAGGGGGAACGAACACCGGGGAGCTGTTTTTT
>TRBJ2-5|NA|NA|TRBV19
CASSSEDGWYQETQYF
TGTGCCAGTAGTTCCGAGGACGGGTGGTACCAAGAGACCCAGTACTTC
>TRBJ1-2|few|TRBD1|TRBV20-1
CSASGTDNYGYTF
TGCAGTGCCTCCGGGACAGACAACTATGGCTACACCTTC
>TRBJ1-5|many|NA|TRBV2
CASKGRDGNQPQHF
TGTGCCTCTAAAGGGAGGGATGGCAATCAGCCCCAGCATTTT
>TRBJ1-2|few|NA|TRBV6-5
CASSRMGPGGYTF
TGTGCCAGCAGCCGGATGGGCCCGGGAGGCTACACCTTC
>TRBJ2-1|NA|TRBD2|TRBV19
CASSTQAGGGSSYNEQFF
TGTGCCAGTAGTACCCAAGCGGGCGGGGGGAGCTCCTACAATGAGCAGTTCTTC
>TRBJ2-5|many|TRBD1|TRBV7-9
CASTLFRDSQETQYF
TGTGCCAGCACCCTCTTCCGGGACAGTCAAGAGACCCAGTACTTC
>TRBJ1-1|few|NA|TRBV14
CASSQKPNTEAFF
TGTGCCAGCAGCCAAAAACCGAACACTGAAGCTTTCTTT
>TRBJ1-6|many|NA|TRBV5-1
CASSEQRSSYNSPLHF
TGCGCCAGCAGTGAACAAAGGAGCTCCTATAATTCACCCCTCCACTTT
>TRBJ1-2|NA|NA|TRBV10-3
CAISGAWKESNYGYTF
TGTGCCATCAGTGGGGCTTGGAAGGAGTCTAACTATGGCTACACCTTC
>TRBJ2-4|many|NA|TRBV7-2
CASSLAPGPRYF
TGTGCCAGCAGCTTGGCTCCGGGACCAAGATACTTC
>TRBJ2-1|many|TRBD2|TRBV5-5
CASNLLLAVGVYNEQFF
TGTGCCAGCAACCTCCTCCTAGCGGTAGGGGTATACAATGAGCAGTTCTTC
>TRBJ2-1|few|TRBD2|TRBV7-6
CASSLRKRGVLVPENNEQFF
TGTGCCAGCAGCTTACGGAAGCGGGGGGTCCTTGTGCCAGAGAACAATGAGCAGTTCTTC
>TRBJ2-1|many|TRBD2|TRBV6-2/TRBV6-3
CASSPNLAGYYNEQFF
TGTGCCAGCAGCCCAAACCTAGCGGGATACTACAATGAGCAGTTCTTC
>TRBJ1-1|many|NA|TRBV6-1
CASGPGTEAFF
TGTGCCAGCGGCCCCGGGACTGAAGCTTTCTTT
>TRBJ2-7|few|NA|TRBV5-1
CASSLGGTVGSYEQYF
TGCGCCAGCAGCTTGGGCGGGACAGTCGGTTCCTACGAGCAGTACTTC
>TRBJ1-1|NA|NA|TRBV29-1
CSASSNWLNTEAFF
TGCAGCGCCAGTAGTAACTGGTTGAACACTGAAGCTTTCTTT
>TRBJ2-3|many|NA|TRBV7-8
CASSLGGAGDF
TGTGCCAGCAGCTTAGGTGGGGCCGGGGATTTT
>TRBJ1-2|NA|NA|TRBV6-1
CASPREGWEKGGYTF
TGTGCCAGCCCTCGGGAAGGGTGGGAGAAGGGTGGCTACACCTTC